These 21 T cell receptor beta chains came from one sample sequenced in a study of blood T cell repertoires in COVID-19. The repertoire was sequenced with immunoSEQ multiplex PCR; TCRdb's copy has only in-frame clones and lacks some. This sample has 390,000 or so clones, with roughly 90% found just once. Sequencing was carried out using peripheral blood. The receptors were gathered from a woman under 40 with active or convalescent COVID-19.

The chain joins TRBV11-2 to TRBJ1-6, with D perhaps matching TRBD1 (5 bases). Trimming left V 3 bases short and J 0 bases short, with 9 bases between. Per germline, CDR1 SGHAT and CDR2 FQNNGV. The CDR3 consists of 16 residues. CDR3 sequence (DNA): TGTGCCAGCAGCTTGGGGCAGAGCTCCTATAATTCACCCCTCCACTTT. Amino acids: CASSLGQSSYNSPLHF.

This rearrangement joins TRBV18 to TRBJ1-6; 8 bases line up with TRBD1. Per the germline V gene, CDR1 is KGHSH and CDR2 is LQKENI. The CDR3 spans 16 residues. J lost 4 bases, V lost 0 bases, and 2 bases had no gene match. The CDR3 DNA sequence: TGTGCCAGCTCACCACCGACAGGGGTTTATAATTCACCCCTCCACTTT. The encoded protein is CASSPPTGVYNSPLHF.

V usage is TRBV7-9 and J usage is TRBJ2-7; TRBD1 is a possible D gene (6 bases). This CDR3 is 13 amino acids long. V was trimmed by 5 bases and J by 5 bases, leaving 13 bases between them. Germline V gene lookup returns CDR1 SEHNR and CDR2 FQNEAQ (reference sequence). This CDR3 reads CASSQDTGNEQYF. In DNA form, the CDR3 reads TGTGCCAGCAGCCAAGATACAGGGAACGAGCAGTACTTC. Supplemented by reference TRBV7-9 and TRBJ2-7, the full variable domain reads DTGVSQNPRHKITKRGQNVTFRCDPISEHNRLYWYRQTLGQGPEFLTYFQNEAQLEKSRLLSDRFSAERPKGSFSTLEIQRTEQGDSAMYLCASSQDTGNEQYFGPGTRLTVT.

This clone was detected a few times. The chain employs TRBV10-2 and TRBJ1-4, with TRBD1 as a possible D gene (6 bases). V was shortened by 10 bases and J by 2 bases, with 11 bases between the two germline ends. CDR3 length: 13 residues. The germline CDR1 and CDR2 sequences are WSHSY and SAAADI. The CDR3 protein is CATGTRTNEKLFF. In DNA, the CDR3 is TGCGCCACCGGGACACGGACTAATGAAAAACTGTTTTTT.

CDR3 loop: CASGQGYGYTF. The CDR3 region has the DNA TGTGCTAGTGGTCAGGGTTATGGCTACACCTTC. This rearrangement joins TRBV12-5 to TRBJ1-2; maybe TRBD1 (5 bases). The V gene's germline CDR1 is LGHNT and CDR2 FRNRAP. V was trimmed by 5 bases and J by 5 bases, leaving 6 bases between them. The CDR3 spans 11 residues. The complete variable domain, with remaining parts taken from reference TRBV12-5 and TRBJ1-2, reads DARVTQTPRHKVTEMGQEVTMRCQPILGHNTVFWYRQTMMQGLELLAYFRNRAPLDDSGMPKDRFSAEMPDATLATLKIQPSEPRDSAVYFCASGQGYGYTFGSGTRLTVV.

The V call is TRBV27, the J call TRBJ1-1, with TRBD1 as a possible D gene (5 bases). The CDR3 contains 14 residues. Trimming removed 8 bases from V and 0 bases from J, with 13 bases in between. Germline loops: CDR1 MNHEY, CDR2 SMNVEV (reference sequence). In DNA, the CDR3 is TGTGCCAGCGGGGGAGCGGGCTTGAACACTGAAGCTTTCTTT. Translation gives CASGGAGLNTEAFF.

The rearrangement links TRBV14 to TRBJ2-7, with 7 positions matching TRBD1. J was trimmed by 1 base and V by 5 bases; bases with no gene match: 8. The germline V gene has CDR1 SGHDN and CDR2 FVKESK. The CDR3 spans 15 residues. The CDR3 spells CASSATGTVSYEQYF. Written as DNA, the CDR3 is TGTGCCAGCAGCGCTACCGGGACAGTATCCTACGAGCAGTACTTC. Supplemented by reference TRBV14 and TRBJ2-7, the full variable domain reads EAGVTQFPSHSVIEKGQTVTLRCDPISGHDNLYWYRRVMGKEIKFLLHFVKESKQDESGMPNNRFLAERTGGTYSTLKVQPAELEDSGVYFCASSATGTVSYEQYFGPGTRLTVT.

This chain joins TRBV5-3 and TRBJ1-6, with TRBD1 matching 8 bases. TRBV5-3 carries the ORF label, with uncertain function. V lost 4 bases and J lost 7; bases outside the gene matches: 13. The CDR3 consists of 17 residues. The CDR3 sequence: CARSPRNSGGANSPLHF. The CDR3 bases are TGTGCCAGAAGCCCAAGGAATTCAGGGGGCGCGAATTCACCCCTCCACTTT.

A few counts support this clone. This chain joins TRBV15 and TRBJ2-3; no clear D. V gave up 4 bases and J gave up 4 bases, with 9 bases separating them. The length of the CDR3 is 13 residues. Germline V gives CDR1 LNHNV, CDR2 YYDKDF (reference sequence). CDR3 DNA: TGTGCCACCAGCACCCTTTCCCCAGATACGCAGTATTTT. It codes for CATSTLSPDTQYF.

The V call is TRBV7-8, the J call TRBJ2-1; D gene unclear. Germline V lookup: CDR1 SGHVS, CDR2 FQNEAQ. The CDR3 loop spans 13 amino acids. Trimming took 5 bases from V and 9 from J, leaving 14 bases between them. The CDR3 bases are TGTGCCAGCAGCCCCCTCCCCCTCAGTGAGCAGTTCTTC. Translating it yields CASSPLPLSEQFF.

The rearrangement links TRBV28 to TRBJ2-6; 7 bases match TRBD1. Germline V gene sequence: CDR1 MDHEN, CDR2 SYDVKM. The CDR3 has 17 residues. The ends lost 6 bases at V and 1 base at J; junction bases unmatched: 9. The CDR3 nucleotides read TGTGCCAGCAGGAAGGGTGGGACAGTGTCTGGGGCCAACGTCCTGACTTTC. Residues: CASRKGGTVSGANVLTF.

This sequence joins TRBV19 and TRBJ1-5; tentative D call: TRBD1 (6 bases). This CDR3 is built from 13 residues. CDR1 and CDR2 from the germline V gene are LNHDA and SQIVND (reference sequence). V was shortened by 7 bases and J by 5 bases, with 12 bases between the two germline ends. In DNA form, the CDR3 reads TGTGCCAGTACCGACAGGCGGGATCAGCCCCAGCATTTT. Translated: CASTDRRDQPQHF.

This clone was counted once. The genes are TRBV14 and TRBJ1-1; D is uncertain. V gave up 4 bases and J gave up 2 bases, with 17 bases separating them. The CDR3 consists of 16 residues. CDR1 is SGHDN and CDR2 is FVKESK in the germline V gene. CDR3 nucleotide sequence: TGTGCCAGCAGCCCCCTGTTGGGCCCACCTAACACTGAAGCTTTCTTT. Protein: CASSPLLGPPNTEAFF.

The gene calls are TRBV27 and TRBJ1-1; D perhaps matches TRBD1 (5 bases). V was clipped by 7 bases and J by 1 base, with 10 bases between them. The CDR3 runs to 13 residues. Germline loops: CDR1 MNHEY, CDR2 SMNVEV (reference sequence). CDR3 sequence (DNA): TGTGCCAGCAAAATAGGACAGAACACTGAAGCTTTCTTT. It codes for CASKIGQNTEAFF.

The chain uses TRBV12-5 and TRBJ2-5, with TRBD1 matching 9 bases. After removal of 5 bases from V and 2 bases from J, the junction contained 3 bases not matched to a gene. This CDR3 has 14 residues. Germline CDR1 is LGHNT and CDR2 is FRNRAP. Here the CDR3 DNA reads TGTGCTAGTGGTACAGGACAGGGGCAAGAGACCCAGTACTTC. Amino acids: CASGTGQGQETQYF.

The rearrangement uses TRBV18 and TRBJ1-2; 8 nucleotides match TRBD1. The CDR3 totals 16 residues. Trimming cost V 3 bases and J 8 bases; bases outside gene matches: 14. Per germline, CDR1 KGHSH and CDR2 LQKENI. The CDR3 sequence: CASSPQDRAHSGGYTF. CDR3 nucleotide sequence: TGTGCCAGCTCACCCCAGGACAGGGCTCATTCGGGGGGCTACACCTTC.

V gene TRBV29-1 combines with J gene TRBJ2-1; 8 bases line up with TRBD1. This CDR3 region has 13 residues. Per germline, CDR1 SQVTM and CDR2 ANQGSEA. With V trimmed by 8 bases and J by 5 bases, 8 bases remained unmatched. DNA of the CDR3: TGCAGCAACAGGGGGTCTAACGACAATGAGCAGTTCTTC. Amino acid sequence: CSNRGSNDNEQFF.

The rearrangement links TRBV11-2 to TRBJ2-5; 9 bases fit TRBD1. The CDR3 extends over 18 amino acids. After removal of 0 bases from V and 2 bases from J, the junction contained 10 bases not matched to a gene. Germline V gene data show CDR1 as SGHAT and CDR2 as FQNNGV. CDR3 region: CASSLDRYGQGWQETQYF. The DNA for the CDR3 is TGTGCCAGCAGCTTAGATCGGTATGGACAGGGGTGGCAAGAGACCCAGTACTTC.

This clone appeared once. The V gene is TRBV19, the J gene TRBJ1-2, with 8 bases that match TRBD1. This CDR3 has 13 residues. Germline V lookup: CDR1 LNHDA, CDR2 SQIVND (reference sequence). With 6 bases clipped from V and 4 bases from J, the junction kept 4 bases outside the gene matches. CDR3 amino acids: CASRGQGSYGYTF. CDR3 sequence (DNA): TGTGCCAGTAGAGGACAGGGTTCCTATGGCTACACCTTC.

This clone was observed once. The rearrangement joins TRBV19 to TRBJ1-1; a weak D match, TRBD1 (5 bases). The CDR3 consists of 13 residues. V lost 4 bases and J 6 bases, leaving 12 bases between the germline ends. In germline, CDR1 is LNHDA, CDR2 SQIVND (reference sequence). The CDR3 coding sequence is TGTGCCAGTAGTAATTTGTGGGGCCCTGAAGCTTTCTTT. Translated, it gives CASSNLWGPEAFF.

The chain is built from TRBV19 and TRBJ1-5; 9 nucleotides align to TRBD1. V shed 4 bases and J 0 bases; nucleotides not matched to a gene: 4. In germline, CDR1 is LNHDA, CDR2 SQIVND (reference sequence). The CDR3 spans 16 residues. The DNA of the CDR3 is TGTGCCAGTAGTACCACAGGGGGCTTTAGCAATCAGCCCCAGCATTTT. This gives the protein CASSTTGGFSNQPQHF.